This TCR beta chain was profiled in a study of blood T cells in healthy people across ages. It was with a sample-barcoded 5' primer and a J-beta primer mix that a second PCR of roughly 7 to 12 cycles was run. Using its own MiXCR run on the 5' RACE reads, TCRdb lists one record per CDR3 protein. The table lists 550,000 to 700,000 distinct CDR3 sequences, approximately 25% of them singletons, with approximately 17% in the top ten. Germline V gene lookup returns CDR1 ENHRY and CDR2 SYGVKD. The J segment lost 5 bases and the V segment lost 4 bases, leaving 12 bases of the junction unmatched. The CDR3 sequence is 16 residues long. Caucasian individuals from Russia who were healthy and aged roughly 6 to 95 acted as donors.

The TCR originated in a woman in her 70s in good health. The sample consisted of blood. V is TRBV10-3 and J is TRBJ2-7; 9 nucleotides match TRBD1. The CDR3 bases are TGTGCCATCAGTGTTAGTTTTGTGGACAGGGGAAACGAGCAGTACTTC. It translates to CAISVSFVDRGNEQYF.